Sequencing of this TCR beta chain was carried out in a study of T cells in Graves' hyperthyroidism and ophthalmopathy. General study points: The model identified upcoming ophthalmopathy a median around 6 months ahead of onset. Classification by a 13 V-J model distinguished ophthalmopathy from stable hyperthyroidism. Most thyroid-expanded clonotypes above 0.001 were also found in blood.

A word on this clonotype: Its antigen is still unknown. Relative to the germline gene, one junction end is altered; a read error may explain this.

In germline, CDR1 is SQVTM, CDR2 ANQGSEA. The CDR3 length is 13 residues. On the basis of clinical symptoms, serum thyroxine and TRAb, thyroid ultrasound and orbital computed tomography, diagnoses were made. There were TCR beta CDR3 regions amplified from RNA transcripts. Initially, a first-round RT-PCR of the TCR CDR3 employed the HTBI primer set. TCRdb reanalysed the multiplex PCR reads using MiXCR and keeps one entry per CDR3 protein. Altogether 800,000 or so distinct CDR3 sequences are present, 38% being singletons, with the ten largest covering over 8%. The chain is built from TRBV29-1 and TRBJ2-5, with 7 positions matching TRBD1. Sequencing was done on a sample of blood. The source of this sequence is a man in his late teens or twenties with Graves' hyperthyroidism. The CDR3 here is CSVRRGQQETRYF. The DNA for the CDR3 is TGCAGCGTGCGCAGGGGACAGCAAGAGACCCGGTACTTC.